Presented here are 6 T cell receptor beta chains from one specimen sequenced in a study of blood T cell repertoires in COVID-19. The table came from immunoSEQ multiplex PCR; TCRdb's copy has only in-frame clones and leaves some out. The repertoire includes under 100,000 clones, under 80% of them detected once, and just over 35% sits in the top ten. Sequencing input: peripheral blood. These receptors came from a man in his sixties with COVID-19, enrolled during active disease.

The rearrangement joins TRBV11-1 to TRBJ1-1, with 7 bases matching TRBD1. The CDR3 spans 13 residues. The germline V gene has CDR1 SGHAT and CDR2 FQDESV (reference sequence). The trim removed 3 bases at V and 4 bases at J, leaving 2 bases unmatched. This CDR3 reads CASSFDRATEAFF. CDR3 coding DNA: TGTGCCAGCAGCTTCGACAGGGCCACTGAAGCTTTCTTT.

For the CDR3, the DNA is TGTGCCAGCAGTAACCGACAGGCCAGCTCCTACAATGAGCAGTTCTTC. It codes for CASSNRQASSYNEQFF. The chain uses TRBV25-1 and TRBJ2-1, with a tentative D call TRBD1 (6 bases). Germline V gene sequence: CDR1 MGHDK, CDR2 SYGVNS. V shed 5 bases and J shed 0 bases, with 14 bases lying between them. This CDR3 has 16 residues.

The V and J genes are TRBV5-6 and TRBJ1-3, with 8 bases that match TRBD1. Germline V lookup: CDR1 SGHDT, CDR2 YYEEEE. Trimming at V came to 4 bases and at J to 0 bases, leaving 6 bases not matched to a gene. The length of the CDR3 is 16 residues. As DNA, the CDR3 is TGTGCCAGCAGCCAGGGACAGGACGTCTCTGGAAACACCATATATTTT. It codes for CASSQGQDVSGNTIYF. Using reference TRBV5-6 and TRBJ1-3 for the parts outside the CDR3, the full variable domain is DAGVTQSPTHLIKTRGQQVTLRCSPKSGHDTVSWYQQALGQGPQFIFQYYEEEERQRGNFPDRFSGHQFPNYSSELNVNALLLGDSALYLCASSQGQDVSGNTIYFGEGSWLTVV.

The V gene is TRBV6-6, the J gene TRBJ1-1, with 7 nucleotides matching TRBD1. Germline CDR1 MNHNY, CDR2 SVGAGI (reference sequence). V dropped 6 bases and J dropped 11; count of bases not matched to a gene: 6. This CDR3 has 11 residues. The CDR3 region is CASRSQGRAFF. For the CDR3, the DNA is TGTGCCAGCAGGTCACAGGGGAGGGCTTTCTTT.

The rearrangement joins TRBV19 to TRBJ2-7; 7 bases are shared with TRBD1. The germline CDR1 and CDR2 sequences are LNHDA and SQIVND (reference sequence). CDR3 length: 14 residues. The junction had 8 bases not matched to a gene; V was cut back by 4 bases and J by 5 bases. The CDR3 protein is CASSTLDRFDEQYF. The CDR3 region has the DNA TGTGCCAGTAGTACCCTGGACAGGTTCGACGAGCAGTACTTC.

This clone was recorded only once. CDR3 residues: CASSGGDNEQFF. For the CDR3, the DNA is TGTGCCAGCAGCGGGGGAGACAATGAGCAGTTCTTC. The rearrangement uses TRBV9 and TRBJ2-1; TRBD2 is a possible D gene (5 bases). V lost 3 bases and J lost 5, with 6 bases in between. This CDR3 has 12 residues. Germline V CDR1 and CDR2: SGDLS, YYNGEE. Full variable domain (outside the CDR3, taken from reference TRBV9 and TRBJ2-1): DSGVTQTPKHLITATGQRVTLRCSPRSGDLSVYWYQQSLDQGLQFLIQYYNGEERAKGNILERFSAQQFPDLHSELNLSSLELGDSALYFCASSGGDNEQFFGPGTRLTVL.